These T cell receptor beta chains were read from a single sample in a study of blood T cell repertoires in COVID-19. The table came from immunoSEQ multiplex PCR; TCRdb's copy has only in-frame clones and leaves some out. The repertoire includes under 300,000 clones, 87% of them detected once, and about 6% sits in the top ten. Input material: PBMCs or T cells enriched from blood (not recorded which). The origin of the receptors is a woman aged 30 to 39 with acute COVID-19. CDR3s include the opening cysteine and the closing phenylalanine or tryptophan. A D gene is named only where the DNA matches it firmly. Clone sizes are given selectively: once, few, many, or a class where the clone is expanded.

V gene	J gene	D gene	clone size	CDR3 protein	CDR3 DNA
TRBV2	TRBJ2-1	TRBD2	once	CASSEGTSAYNEQFF	TGTGCCAGCAGTGAGGGGACTAGCGCTTACAATGAGCAGTTCTTC
TRBV7-7	TRBJ1-2	-	-	CASSHLKADSEGYTF	TGTGCTAGCAGCCACCTGAAAGCGGACTCTGAAGGCTACACCTTC
TRBV5-6	TRBJ2-6	-	once	CASSPVGGSGANVLTF	TGTGCCAGCAGCCCGGTCGGGGGCTCTGGGGCCAACGTCCTGACTTTC
TRBV27	TRBJ1-6	TRBD1	-	CASSLFGTGGSPLHF	TGTGCCAGCAGTTTATTTGGGACAGGGGGTTCACCCCTCCACTTT
TRBV6-5	TRBJ2-3	TRBD2	-	CASSPGLAGTDTQYF	TGTGCCAGCAGTCCAGGACTAGCGGGAACAGATACGCAGTATTTT
TRBV7-3	TRBJ2-7	-	-	CASSLQGGSFYEQYF	TGTGCCAGCAGCTTACAGGGGGGATCTTTCTACGAGCAGTACTTC
TRBV9	TRBJ2-5	TRBD2	-	CASSVALAGRGEETQYF	TGTGCCAGCAGCGTAGCGCTAGCGGGAAGAGGAGAAGAGACCCAGTACTTC
TRBV6-5	TRBJ2-3	-	-	CASSYSFLGADTQYF	TGTGCCAGCAGTTACTCGTTCTTAGGAGCCGATACGCAGTATTTT
TRBV15	TRBJ2-1	TRBD1	few	CATSGDRGAYNEQFF	TGTGCCACCAGCGGGGACAGGGGAGCCTACAATGAGCAGTTCTTC
TRBV12-3/TRBV12-4	TRBJ2-5	-	-	CASSPQGTETQYF	TGTGCCAGCAGTCCGCAGGGGACAGAGACCCAGTACTTC
TRBV5-1	TRBJ2-3	-	-	CASSLGALTDTQYF	TGCGCCAGCAGCTTGGGTGCGTTGACAGATACGCAGTATTTT
TRBV2	TRBJ1-3	TRBD1	-	CASSDDTGAGNTIYF	TGTGCCAGCAGCGACGACACAGGGGCTGGAAACACCATATATTTT